This TCR beta chain was sequenced for a study of patients with pleural tuberculosis. This clonotype came up many times. Germline lookup yields CDR1 ENHRY and CDR2 SYGVKD. The length of the CDR3 is 12 residues. The J segment lost 5 bases and the V segment lost 6 bases, leaving 3 bases of the junction unmatched. Each CDR3 protein gets one entry after TCRdb re-called the reads with MiXCR. The sample has approximately 50,000 distinct CDR3 sequences, less than 8% seen once. The J gene is TRBJ1-1, the V gene TRBV10-3, with TRBD1 matching 7 bases. The TCR was taken from a human donor with pleural tuberculosis. CDR3 in amino acids: CAIRDRDTEAFF. CDR3 in DNA: TGTGCCATCAGAGACAGGGATACTGAAGCTTTCTTT.